Listed below are T cell receptor beta chains from one sample, sequenced in a study of T cell responses to AZD1222 COVID-19 vaccine. Here immunoSEQ multiplex PCR was the method, and the copy in TCRdb shows in-frame clones only, minus some. The table shows 65,000 to 95,000 clones, with approximately 80% occurring only once. The input for sequencing was peripheral blood, taken on day 0 of AZD1222 vaccination. Receptors originate from an adult in good health. CDR3s include the opening cysteine and the closing phenylalanine or tryptophan. D genes are given only for firm matches. Size values are once, few and many counts, or a class for expanded clones, and some rows have none.

d_gene,abundance,v_gene,j_gene,CDR3aa,CDR3nt
NA,few,TRBV5-5,TRBJ2-1,CASSQAPGSYNEQFF,TGTGCCAGCAGTCAGGCCCCCGGCTCCTACAATGAGCAGTTCTTC
NA,once,TRBV12-3/TRBV12-4,TRBJ2-4,CASSLLRGNIQYF,TGTGCCAGCAGTTTATTGAGGGGAAACATTCAGTACTTC
TRBD2,once,TRBV7-9,TRBJ2-1,CASSLGGTRWFF,TGTGCCAGCAGCTTAGGAGGGACTAGGTGGTTCTTC
NA,NA,TRBV30,TRBJ1-3,CAWSVFISGNTIYF,TGTGCCTGGAGTGTATTTATCTCTGGAAACACCATATATTTT
NA,NA,TRBV18,TRBJ1-4,CASSRDLGEKLFF,TGTGCCAGCTCACGGGACCTCGGTGAAAAACTGTTTTTT
NA,NA,TRBV5-4,TRBJ2-7,CASSLAGREQYF,TGTGCCAGCAGCTTGGCAGGTCGCGAGCAGTACTTC
TRBD1,NA,TRBV27,TRBJ2-7,CASSLQGAGEQYF,TGTGCCAGCAGTTTGCAGGGGGCAGGAGAGCAGTACTTC
NA,NA,TRBV12-3/TRBV12-4,TRBJ1-4,CASSLSGTVFF,TGTGCCAGCAGTTTATCAGGGACGGTGTTTTTT
NA,once,TRBV6-1,TRBJ2-3,CASSEIVGSTDTQYF,TGTGCCAGCAGTGAAATAGTTGGGAGCACAGATACGCAGTATTTT
NA,NA,TRBV21-1,TRBJ2-1,CASSKARLAGAYNEQFF,TGTGCCAGCAGCAAAGCGCGACTAGCGGGAGCCTACAATGAGCAGTTCTTC
NA,few,TRBV5-1,TRBJ2-2,CASSLVPETANTGELFF,TGCGCCAGCAGCTTGGTTCCCGAGACAGCGAACACCGGGGAGCTGTTTTTT
NA,NA,TRBV11-2,TRBJ2-2,CASSFKEVGTGELFF,TGTGCCAGCAGCTTCAAGGAGGTTGGGACCGGGGAGCTGTTTTTT
TRBD2,NA,TRBV5-6,TRBJ2-7,CASSLRLAGGPGSYEQYF,TGTGCCAGCAGCTTGAGGCTAGCGGGAGGGCCAGGGTCCTACGAGCAGTACTTC